The 9 T cell receptor beta chains given below trace back to one sample, sequenced in a study of blood T cell repertoires in COVID-19 (TCRdb year 2020). Receptor amplification or capture employed the immunoSEQ multiplex PCR assay. TCRdb limited this immuneACCESS table to in-frame rearrangements with V and J called. A share of clones is missing; checked studies link under half to unresolved V genes, and the rest is unexplained. The sample records under 200,000 clones, 87% of which are singletons. Of the sample, under 25% is held by the ten largest clones. Sequencing was carried out using peripheral blood. Receptors originate from a man aged 60-69 years with active or convalescent COVID-19.

The chain employs TRBV14 and TRBJ2-7, with D perhaps TRBD1 (6 bases). The CDR3 extends over 14 amino acids. The V gene's germline CDR1 is SGHDN and CDR2 FVKESK. Deletions cut 6 bases from V and 2 bases from J, with 14 bases between. CDR3 in amino acids: CASSHLRTAYEQYF. CDR3 sequence (DNA): TGTGCCAGCAGTCATCTGAGGACAGCCTACGAGCAGTACTTC.

The chain joins TRBV24-1 to TRBJ2-3; TRBD2 aligns across 11 bases. Germline trimming cut 7 bases from V and 0 bases from J; bases unmatched to any gene: 5. Germline-derived CDR1 and CDR2 are KGHDR and SFDVKD. This CDR3 is built from 16 residues. The CDR3 loop reads CATSPTSGASTDTQYF. CDR3 in DNA: TGTGCCACCAGCCCGACTAGCGGGGCTAGCACAGATACGCAGTATTTT.

The V gene is TRBV3-1 (or the pseudogene TRBV3-2), the J gene TRBJ2-1; 10 bases are shared with TRBD2. The germline V gene has CDR1 LGHDT and CDR2 YNNKEL (reference sequence). CDR3 length equals 14 residues. V gave up 8 bases and J gave up 6 bases; unmatched junction bases: 7. The CDR3 sequence is CASGPSGGTNEQFF. CDR3 nucleotides: TGTGCCAGCGGCCCTAGCGGGGGTACCAATGAGCAGTTCTTC.

This chain uses TRBV5-1 with TRBJ2-5, with TRBD1 identical over 8 bases. V gave up 4 bases and J gave up 5 bases; unmatched junction bases: 7. From germline, CDR1 is SGHRS and CDR2 YFSETQ. The CDR3 loop spans 14 amino acids. CDR3 DNA sequence: TGCGCCAGCAGCCTTAATCAGGGGGCTGAGACCCAGTACTTC. This encodes CASSLNQGAETQYF.

This chain uses TRBV18 with TRBJ2-6; D unresolved. Germline loops: CDR1 KGHSH, CDR2 LQKENI. Trimming left V 8 bases short and J 0 bases short, with 5 bases between. This CDR3 is 13 amino acids long. DNA for the CDR3: TGTGCCAGCGCGAGCTCTGGGGCCAACGTCCTGACTTTC. Translating gives CASASSGANVLTF.

The chain uses TRBV19 and TRBJ2-5, with TRBD2 identical over 11 bases. Germline assignment: CDR1 LNHDA and CDR2 SQIVND (reference sequence). This CDR3 contains 16 residues. The V segment lost 6 bases and the J segment 1 base; nucleotides outside the gene matches: 7. The CDR3 sequence is CASRPGLAGFQETQYF. In DNA form, the CDR3 reads TGTGCCAGTAGGCCAGGACTAGCGGGTTTCCAAGAGACCCAGTACTTC.

This chain uses TRBV2 with TRBJ2-5; unclear D gene. Looked up from germline, CDR1 is SNHLY and CDR2 is FYNNEI. The ends were cut back, 3 bases at V and 2 bases at J, with 10 bases in the middle. CDR3 length: 14 residues. The CDR3 protein is CASSDKAIQETQYF. DNA of the CDR3: TGTGCCAGCAGTGATAAAGCGATTCAAGAGACCCAGTACTTC.

The chain recombines TRBV5-4 with TRBJ1-1; D is uncertain. The germline gives CDR1 SGHNT, CDR2 YYREEE (reference sequence). The CDR3 totals 13 residues. The V end was cut by 5 bases, the J end by 2 bases, with 10 bases between. CDR3 in amino acids: CASSLNSNTEAFF. Here the CDR3 DNA reads TGTGCCAGCAGTTTAAACAGCAACACTGAAGCTTTCTTT.

The J gene is TRBJ1-5, the V gene TRBV19, with 10 bases aligning to TRBD1. CDR1 is LNHDA and CDR2 is SQIVND in the germline V gene (reference sequence). Losses at the gene ends were 7 bases for V and 7 bases for J; bases not matched to a gene: 10. The length of the CDR3 is 15 residues. The CDR3 DNA sequence: TGTGCCAGTACCGATTGGACAGGGGGAAAGCAGCCCCAGCATTTT. The encoded protein is CASTDWTGGKQPQHF. Full variable domain (remainder filled in from reference TRBV19 and TRBJ1-5): DGGITQSPKYLFRKEGQNVTLSCEQNLNHDAMYWYRQDPGQGLRLIYYSQIVNDFQKGDIAEGYSVSREKKESFPLTVTSAQKNPTAFYLCASTDWTGGKQPQHFGDGTRLSIL.